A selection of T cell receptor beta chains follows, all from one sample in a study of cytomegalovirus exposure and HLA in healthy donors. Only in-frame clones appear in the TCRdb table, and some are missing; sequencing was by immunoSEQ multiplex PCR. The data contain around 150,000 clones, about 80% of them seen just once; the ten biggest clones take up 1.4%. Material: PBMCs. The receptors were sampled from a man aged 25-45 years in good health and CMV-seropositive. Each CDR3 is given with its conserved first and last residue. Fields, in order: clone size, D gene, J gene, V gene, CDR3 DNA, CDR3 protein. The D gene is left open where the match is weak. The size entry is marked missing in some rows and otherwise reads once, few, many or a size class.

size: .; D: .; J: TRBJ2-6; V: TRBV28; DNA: TGTGCCAGCAGTACAGGGACTGGGGCCAACGTCCTGACTTTC; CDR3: CASSTGTGANVLTF
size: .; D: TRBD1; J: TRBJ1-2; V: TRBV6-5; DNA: TGTGCCAGCAGCCCCGGACAGGTTTATGGCTACACCTTC; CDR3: CASSPGQVYGYTF
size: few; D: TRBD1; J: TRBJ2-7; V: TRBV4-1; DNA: TGCGCCAGCAGCCAACACGCGGGACAGGATGCCTACGAGCAGTACTTC; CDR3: CASSQHAGQDAYEQYF
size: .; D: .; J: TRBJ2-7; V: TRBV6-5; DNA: TGTGCCAGCAGTTACTCTCTGGACAGAGCCTACGAGCAGTACTTC; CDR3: CASSYSLDRAYEQYF
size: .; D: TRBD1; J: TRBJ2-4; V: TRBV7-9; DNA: TGTGCCAGCAGCTCCGGACAGGGGAACATTCAGTACTTC; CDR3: CASSSGQGNIQYF
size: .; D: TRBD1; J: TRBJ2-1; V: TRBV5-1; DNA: TGCGCCAGCAGCTGGGGGTCGGGACAGACCGACAATGAGCAGTTCTTC; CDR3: CASSWGSGQTDNEQFF
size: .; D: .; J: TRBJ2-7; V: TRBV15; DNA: TGTGCCACCAGCTCCCAGGGCGGTGGCGAGCAGTACTTC; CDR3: CATSSQGGGEQYF
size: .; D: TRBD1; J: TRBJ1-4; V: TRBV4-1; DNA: TGCGCCAGCAGCCAATCTCCCGACCTTTCAGGGGGTGTTAATGAAAAACTGTTTTTT; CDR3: CASSQSPDLSGGVNEKLFF
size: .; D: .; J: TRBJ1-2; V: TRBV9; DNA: TGTGCCAGCAGCGTAACGGGACTTCTGAACTATGGCTACACCTTC; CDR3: CASSVTGLLNYGYTF
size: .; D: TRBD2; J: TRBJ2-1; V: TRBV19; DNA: TGTGCCAGTATGGCGGGAGACCAGTACAATGAGCAGTTCTTC; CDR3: CASMAGDQYNEQFF
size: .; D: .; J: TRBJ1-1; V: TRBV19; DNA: TGTGCCAGTAAAGAGCAGAACACTGAAGCTTTCTTT; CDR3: CASKEQNTEAFF
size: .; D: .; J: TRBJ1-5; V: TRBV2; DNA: TGTGCCAGCAGTGGATCGGTGAGCAATCAGCCCCAGCATTTT; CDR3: CASSGSVSNQPQHF
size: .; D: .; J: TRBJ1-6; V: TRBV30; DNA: TGTGCCTGGAGGGGAGGTGGGAGGAATTCACCCCTCCACTTT; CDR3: CAWRGGGRNSPLHF
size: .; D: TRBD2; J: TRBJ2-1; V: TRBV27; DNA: TGTGCCAGCAGTTCCCACGGGACTAGCTCCTACAATGAGCAGTTCTTC; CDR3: CASSSHGTSSYNEQFF
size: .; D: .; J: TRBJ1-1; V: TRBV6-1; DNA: TGTGCCAGCAGCCGACGACAGGTGAACACTGAAGCTTTCTTT; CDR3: CASSRRQVNTEAFF
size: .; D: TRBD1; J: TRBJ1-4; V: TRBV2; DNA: TGTGCCAGCAGGGAGGGACAGCCAACTAATGAAAAACTGTTTTTT; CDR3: CASREGQPTNEKLFF
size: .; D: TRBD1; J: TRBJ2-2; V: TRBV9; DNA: TGTGCCAGCAGCGAAGACTGGGACAGCTTCGGGGAGCTGTTTTTT; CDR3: CASSEDWDSFGELFF
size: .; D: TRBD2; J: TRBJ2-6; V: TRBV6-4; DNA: TGTGCCAGCAGCCGGGGGGGCCTCTCGGATGGGGCCAACGTCCTGACTTTC; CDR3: CASSRGGLSDGANVLTF
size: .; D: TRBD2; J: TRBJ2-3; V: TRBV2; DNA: TGTGCCAGCAGGGAGGGGCTAGCGGGGGTCACAGATACGCAGTATTTT; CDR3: CASREGLAGVTDTQYF
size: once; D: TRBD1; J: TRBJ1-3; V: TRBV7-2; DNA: TGTGCCAGCAGCTTAGGAGGGACAGGGCTCGGAAACTCTGGAAACACCATATATTTT; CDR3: CASSLGGTGLGNSGNTIYF
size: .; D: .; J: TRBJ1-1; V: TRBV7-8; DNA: TGTGCCAGCAGCTTTGAGTTGTGGACTGAAGCTTTCTTT; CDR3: CASSFELWTEAFF
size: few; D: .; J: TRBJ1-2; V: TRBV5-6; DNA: TGTGCCAGCAGCTTGGTAGGGGAAGGCTATGGCTACACCTTC; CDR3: CASSLVGEGYGYTF
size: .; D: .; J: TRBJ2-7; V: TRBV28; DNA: TGTGCCAGCAGTCCTATCCGTCAGGGATACGAGCAGTACTTC; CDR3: CASSPIRQGYEQYF
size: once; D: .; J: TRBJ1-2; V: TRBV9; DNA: TGTGCCAGCAGCGTAGTGGTGGGCGGCTACACCTTC; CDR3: CASSVVVGGYTF
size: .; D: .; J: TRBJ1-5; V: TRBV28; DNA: TGTGCCAGCAGTGGCCTGGGCAGGAGCAATCAGCCCCAGCATTTT; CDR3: CASSGLGRSNQPQHF
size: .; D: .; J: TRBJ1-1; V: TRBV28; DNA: TGTGCCAGCAGAGTCCTTCCAGGTACCACTGAAGCTTTCTTT; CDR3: CASRVLPGTTEAFF
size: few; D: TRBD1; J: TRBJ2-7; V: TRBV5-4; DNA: TGTGCCAGCAGCCATGAAGGGACAGGGGGTTACTACGAGCAGTACTTC; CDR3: CASSHEGTGGYYEQYF
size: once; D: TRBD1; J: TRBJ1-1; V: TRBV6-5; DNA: TGTGCCAGCAGTATCGAGGGACAGGGGAACACTGAAGCTTTCTTT; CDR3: CASSIEGQGNTEAFF
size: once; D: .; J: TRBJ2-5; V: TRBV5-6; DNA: TGTGCCAGCATCATTGGGCCGCAAGCGGACGGAAGAGAGACCCAGTACTTC; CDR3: CASIIGPQADGRETQYF
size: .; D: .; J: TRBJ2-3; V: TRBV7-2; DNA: TGTGCCAGCAGTCGTATTAGGGACTCCTCTACGGATACGCAGTATTTT; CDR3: CASSRIRDSSTDTQYF
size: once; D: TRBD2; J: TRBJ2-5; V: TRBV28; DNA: TGTGCCATCCAGGACGGACTAGCGGGGGGGCAAGAGACCCAGTACTTC; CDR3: CAIQDGLAGGQETQYF
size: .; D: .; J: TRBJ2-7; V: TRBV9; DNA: TGTGCCAGCAGCCTAACCGGGACAACCTCCTACGAGCAGTACTTC; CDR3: CASSLTGTTSYEQYF
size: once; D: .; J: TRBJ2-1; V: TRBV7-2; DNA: TGTGCCAGCAGCTTAACAGGACTAAGGAACAATGAGCAGTTCTTC; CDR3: CASSLTGLRNNEQFF
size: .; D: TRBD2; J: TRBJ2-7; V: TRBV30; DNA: TGTGCCTGGACCACCCGGGGGGTTTACTACTACTTC; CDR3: CAWTTRGVYYYF
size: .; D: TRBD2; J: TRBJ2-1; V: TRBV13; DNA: TGTGCCAGCAGCACCCGTTTGTATAGCGGGGGGATCAATGAGCAGTTCTTC; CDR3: CASSTRLYSGGINEQFF
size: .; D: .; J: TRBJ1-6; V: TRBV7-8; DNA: TGTGCCAGCAGCTTAGTCCGGGGTCTTAATTCACCCCTCCACTTT; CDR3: CASSLVRGLNSPLHF
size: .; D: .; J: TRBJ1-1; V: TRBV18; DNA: TGTGCCAGCTCACCGAAAGCACGACTAGGTATGAACACTGAAGCTTTCTTT; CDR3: CASSPKARLGMNTEAFF
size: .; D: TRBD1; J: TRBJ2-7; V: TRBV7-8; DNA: TGTGCCAGCAGCGCTCGGGACAGTCCCTACGAGCAGTACTTC; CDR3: CASSARDSPYEQYF
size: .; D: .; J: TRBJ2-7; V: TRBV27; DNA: TGTGCCAGCAGTAGAGACAGCTCCTACGAGCAGTACTTC; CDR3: CASSRDSSYEQYF
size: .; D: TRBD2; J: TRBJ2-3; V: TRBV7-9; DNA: TGTGCCACCGCCCCACTAGCGGGGTCTAGCACAGATACGCAGTATTTT; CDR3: CATAPLAGSSTDTQYF
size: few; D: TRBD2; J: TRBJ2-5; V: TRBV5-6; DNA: TGTGCCAGCAGCTTAAAACTAGCGGGGGCCGAGCCCCAGTACTTC; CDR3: CASSLKLAGAEPQYF
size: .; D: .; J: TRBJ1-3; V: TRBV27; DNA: TGTGCCACTCGGGGCGGGGGCTCTGGAAACACCATATATTTT; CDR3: CATRGGGSGNTIYF
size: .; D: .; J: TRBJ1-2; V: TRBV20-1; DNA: TGCAGTGACCAGGTTAACTATGGCTACACCTTC; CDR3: CSDQVNYGYTF
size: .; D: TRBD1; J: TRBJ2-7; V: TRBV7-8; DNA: TGTGCCAGCAGCTTAGCGGGGACAGGGCCGCCCTACGAGCAGTACTTC; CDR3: CASSLAGTGPPYEQYF
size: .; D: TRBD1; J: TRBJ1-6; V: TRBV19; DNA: TGTGCCAGTAGTATTTGGGACAGAAATTCACCCCTCCACTTT; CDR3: CASSIWDRNSPLHF
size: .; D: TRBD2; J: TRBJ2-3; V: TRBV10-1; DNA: TGCGCCAGCAGGCAACGGGAGGGCCCCGATACGCAGTATTTT; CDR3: CASRQREGPDTQYF
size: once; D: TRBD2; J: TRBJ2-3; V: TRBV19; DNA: TGTGCCAGTAGTTCCGGACTAGCGGGACTCTTCCCAGATACGCAGTATTTT; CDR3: CASSSGLAGLFPDTQYF
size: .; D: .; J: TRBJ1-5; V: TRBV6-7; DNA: TGTGCCAGCAGAGACAGAACCCCCACCTCCCCCCATCAGCCCCAGCATTTT; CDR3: CASRDRTPTSPHQPQHF
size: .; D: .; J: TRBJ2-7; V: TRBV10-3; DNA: TGTGCCATCAGTGAAGGGCAGGGTGGGCCCTACGAGCAGTACTTC; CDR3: CAISEGQGGPYEQYF
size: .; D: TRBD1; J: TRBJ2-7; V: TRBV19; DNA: TGTGCCAGTACCCCGACAGGGTTAGACCTCTCCTACGAGCAGTACTTC; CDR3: CASTPTGLDLSYEQYF
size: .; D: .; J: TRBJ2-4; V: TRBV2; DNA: TGTGCCAGCAGATCAGAGGGGGTGAGCAAAAACATTCAGTACTTC; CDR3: CASRSEGVSKNIQYF